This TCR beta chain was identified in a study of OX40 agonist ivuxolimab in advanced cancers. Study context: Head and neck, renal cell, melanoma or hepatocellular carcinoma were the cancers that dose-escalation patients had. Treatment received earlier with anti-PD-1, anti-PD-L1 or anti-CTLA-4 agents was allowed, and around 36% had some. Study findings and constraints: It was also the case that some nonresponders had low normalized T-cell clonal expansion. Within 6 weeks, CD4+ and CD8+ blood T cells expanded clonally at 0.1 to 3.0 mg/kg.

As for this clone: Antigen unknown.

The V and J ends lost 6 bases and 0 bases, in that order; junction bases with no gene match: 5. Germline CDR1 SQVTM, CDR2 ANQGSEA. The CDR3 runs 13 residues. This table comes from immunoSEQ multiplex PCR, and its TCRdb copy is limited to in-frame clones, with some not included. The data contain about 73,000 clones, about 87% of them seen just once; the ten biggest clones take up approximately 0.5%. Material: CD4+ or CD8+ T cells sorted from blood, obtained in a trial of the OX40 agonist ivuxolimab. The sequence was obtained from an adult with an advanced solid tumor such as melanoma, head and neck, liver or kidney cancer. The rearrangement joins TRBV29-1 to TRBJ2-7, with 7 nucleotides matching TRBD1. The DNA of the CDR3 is TGCAGCGTGGGGACAGATAGCTCCTACGAGCAGTACTTC. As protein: CSVGTDSSYEQYF.